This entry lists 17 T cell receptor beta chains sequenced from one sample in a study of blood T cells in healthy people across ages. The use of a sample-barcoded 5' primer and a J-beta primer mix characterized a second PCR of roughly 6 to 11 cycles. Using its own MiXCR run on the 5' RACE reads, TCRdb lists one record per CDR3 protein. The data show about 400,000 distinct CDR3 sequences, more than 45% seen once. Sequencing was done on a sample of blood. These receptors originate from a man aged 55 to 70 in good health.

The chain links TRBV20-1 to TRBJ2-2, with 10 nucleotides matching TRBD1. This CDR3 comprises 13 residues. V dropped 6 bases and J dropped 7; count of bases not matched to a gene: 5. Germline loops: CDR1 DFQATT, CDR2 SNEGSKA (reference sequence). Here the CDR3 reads CSARQGAVGELFF. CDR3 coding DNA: TGCAGTGCCCGACAGGGGGCTGTCGGGGAGCTGTTTTTT.

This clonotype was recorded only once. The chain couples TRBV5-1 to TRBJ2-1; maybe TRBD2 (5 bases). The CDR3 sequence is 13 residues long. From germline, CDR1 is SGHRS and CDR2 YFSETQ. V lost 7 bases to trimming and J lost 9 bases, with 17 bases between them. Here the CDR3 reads CASGETPLGEQFF. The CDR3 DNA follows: TGCGCCAGCGGGGAGACCCCCCTAGGTGAGCAGTTCTTC.

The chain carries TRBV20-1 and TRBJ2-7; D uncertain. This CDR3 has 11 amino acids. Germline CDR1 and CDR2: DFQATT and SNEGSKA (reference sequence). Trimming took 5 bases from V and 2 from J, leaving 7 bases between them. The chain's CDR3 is CSARTTYEQYF. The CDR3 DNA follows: TGCAGTGCTCGAACCACCTACGAGCAGTACTTC.

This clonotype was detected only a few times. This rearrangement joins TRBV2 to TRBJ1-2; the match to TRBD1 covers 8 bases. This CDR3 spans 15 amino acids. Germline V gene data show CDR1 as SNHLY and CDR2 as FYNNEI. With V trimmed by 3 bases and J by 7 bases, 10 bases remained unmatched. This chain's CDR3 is CASSEGQVVVFGYTF. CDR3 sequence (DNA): TGTGCCAGCAGTGAGGGACAGGTCGTCGTTTTTGGCTACACCTTC.

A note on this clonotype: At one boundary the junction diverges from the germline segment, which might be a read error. CDR3 sequence (DNA): TGTGCCGGCAGATCTAGGCGACAGGGGCCACACACAGATACGCAGTATTTT. Translating gives CAGRSRRQGPHTDTQYF. The V gene is TRBV28, the J gene TRBJ2-3, with TRBD1 identical over 8 bases. This CDR3 spans 17 amino acids. Germline V lookup: CDR1 MDHEN, CDR2 SYDVKM.

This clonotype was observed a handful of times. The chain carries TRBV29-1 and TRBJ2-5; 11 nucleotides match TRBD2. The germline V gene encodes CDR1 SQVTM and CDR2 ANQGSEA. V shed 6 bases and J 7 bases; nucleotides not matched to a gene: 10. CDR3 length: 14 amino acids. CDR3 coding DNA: TGCAGCGTCCAAACTAGCGGGGGCGCAGGGACCCAGTACTTC. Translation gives CSVQTSGGAGTQYF.

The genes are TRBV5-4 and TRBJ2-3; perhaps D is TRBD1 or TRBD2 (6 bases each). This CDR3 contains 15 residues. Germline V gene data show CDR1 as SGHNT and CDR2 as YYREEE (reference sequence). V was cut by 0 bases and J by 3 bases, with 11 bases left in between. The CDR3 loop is CASSLDQGRTDTQYF. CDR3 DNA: TGTGCCAGCAGCTTGGATCAGGGGAGGACAGATACGCAGTATTTT.

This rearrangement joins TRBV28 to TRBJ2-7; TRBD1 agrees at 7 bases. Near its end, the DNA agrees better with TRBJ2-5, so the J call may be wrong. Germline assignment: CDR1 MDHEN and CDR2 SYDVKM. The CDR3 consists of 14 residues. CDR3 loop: CASSLEQGLKTQYF. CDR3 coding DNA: TGTGCCAGCAGTTTAGAACAGGGGCTTAAGACCCAGTACTTC.

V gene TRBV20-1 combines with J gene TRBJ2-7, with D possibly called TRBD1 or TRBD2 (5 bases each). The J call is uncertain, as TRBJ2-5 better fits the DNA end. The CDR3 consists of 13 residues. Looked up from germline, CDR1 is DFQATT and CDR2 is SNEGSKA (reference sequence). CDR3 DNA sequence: TGCAGTGCTGGTTGGCGCGAGGGGGAGACCCAGTACTTC. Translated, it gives CSAGWREGETQYF.

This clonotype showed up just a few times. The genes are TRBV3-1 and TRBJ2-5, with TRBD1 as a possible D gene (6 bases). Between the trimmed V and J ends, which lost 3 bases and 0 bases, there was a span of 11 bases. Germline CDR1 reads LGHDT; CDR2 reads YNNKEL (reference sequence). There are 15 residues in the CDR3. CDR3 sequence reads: CASSHLRGYQETQYF. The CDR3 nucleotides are TGTGCCAGCAGCCATCTGAGGGGGTACCAAGAGACCCAGTACTTC.

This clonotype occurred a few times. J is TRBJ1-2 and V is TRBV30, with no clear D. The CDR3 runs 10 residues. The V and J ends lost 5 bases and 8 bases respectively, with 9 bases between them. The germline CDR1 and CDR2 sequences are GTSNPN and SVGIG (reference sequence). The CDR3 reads CAWGQRGYTF. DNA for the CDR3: TGTGCCTGGGGGCAGAGGGGCTACACCTTC.

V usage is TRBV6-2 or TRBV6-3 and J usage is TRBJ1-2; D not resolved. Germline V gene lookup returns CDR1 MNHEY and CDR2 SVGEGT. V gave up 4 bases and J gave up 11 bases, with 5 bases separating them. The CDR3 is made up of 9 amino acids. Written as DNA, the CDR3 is TGTGCCAGCAGTTTCCCGTACACCTTC. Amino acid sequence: CASSFPYTF.

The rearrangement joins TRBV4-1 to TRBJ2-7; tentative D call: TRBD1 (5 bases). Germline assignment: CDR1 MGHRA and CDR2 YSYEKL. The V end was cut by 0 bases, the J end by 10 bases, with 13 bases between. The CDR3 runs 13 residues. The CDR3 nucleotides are TGCGCCAGCAGCCAAGATCAGGGAAAGCCCCAGTACTTC. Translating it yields CASSQDQGKPQYF.

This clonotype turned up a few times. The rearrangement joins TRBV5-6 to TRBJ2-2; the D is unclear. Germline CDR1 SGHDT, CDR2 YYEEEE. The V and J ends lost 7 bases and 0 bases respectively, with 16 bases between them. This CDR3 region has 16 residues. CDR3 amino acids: CASHEWGSSNTGELFF. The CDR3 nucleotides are TGTGCCAGCCACGAATGGGGTTCTTCGAACACCGGGGAGCTGTTTTTT.

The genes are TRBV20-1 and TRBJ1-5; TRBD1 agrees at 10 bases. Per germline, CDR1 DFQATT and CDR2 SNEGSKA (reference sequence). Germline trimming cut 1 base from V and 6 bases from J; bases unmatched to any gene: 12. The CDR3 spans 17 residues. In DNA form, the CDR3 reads TGCAGTGCTAGAGTACCCCCGGGACAGGGGCTCCCTCAGCCCCAGCATTTT. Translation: CSARVPPGQGLPQPQHF.

CDR3 sequence: CSVERQSSYNEQFF. CDR3 DNA sequence: TGCAGCGTTGAACGCCAGAGCTCCTACAATGAGCAGTTCTTC. This chain joins TRBV29-1 and TRBJ2-1; D call uncertain. The germline V gene has CDR1 SQVTM and CDR2 ANQGSEA. V was cut by 2 bases and J by 0 bases, with 8 bases left in between. This CDR3 spans 14 amino acids.

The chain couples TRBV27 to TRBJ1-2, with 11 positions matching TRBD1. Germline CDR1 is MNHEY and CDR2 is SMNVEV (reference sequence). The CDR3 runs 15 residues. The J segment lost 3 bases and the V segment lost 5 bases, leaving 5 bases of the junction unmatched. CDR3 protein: CASSPLGQGDYGYTF. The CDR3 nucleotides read TGTGCCAGCAGTCCCCTGGGACAGGGGGACTATGGCTACACCTTC.